The rows below give T cell receptor beta chains drawn from one sample of a study of a mutant IDH1 vaccine in newly diagnosed glioma. Antigens for these TCRs are unknown. TCRdb keeps only in-frame clones here, not all; method: immunoSEQ multiplex PCR. The sample shows about 82,000 clones, roughly 85% of them seen only once. Sequenced here: PBMCs, sampled from a glioma patient whose treatment included an IDH1 peptide vaccine. Source of these receptors: a young man with glioma. Some clones in this sample may be carry-over from other donors' samples. The CDR3 runs from the conserved cysteine through the conserved F or W. A D gene is named only where the DNA matches it firmly. Not all rows give a size; the values are once, few, many and, for expanded clones, a class.

d_gene,v_gene,j_gene,abundance,CDR3nt,CDR3aa
.,TRBV7-2,TRBJ1-2,.,TGTGCCAGCAGCTCAGCCAGGGGTGCATATGGCTACACCTTC,CASSSARGAYGYTF
.,TRBV4-1,TRBJ1-1,.,TGCGCCAGCACCGGATTTTCCATGAACACTGAAGCTTTCTTT,CASTGFSMNTEAFF
.,TRBV27,TRBJ1-5,.,TGTGCCAGCAGTTTAGGGGGATTATCAGGGCCCCAGCATTTT,CASSLGGLSGPQHF
TRBD1,TRBV7-8,TRBJ1-1,.,TGTGCCAGCAGGGACAGGGGTGACACTGAAGCTTTCTTT,CASRDRGDTEAFF
TRBD1,TRBV7-9,TRBJ1-1,.,TGTGCCAGCAGCCTTACAGGGGAAACTGAAGCTTTCTTT,CASSLTGETEAFF
.,TRBV5-1,TRBJ1-1,once,TGCGCCAGCAGCTTGGCTGAGAACACTGAAGCTTTCTTT,CASSLAENTEAFF
.,TRBV25-1,TRBJ1-4,.,TGTGCCAGCAGTGAATGGGAAACAGGGATTGAAAAACTGTTTTTT,CASSEWETGIEKLFF
.,TRBV5-1,TRBJ2-3,.,TGCGCCAGCAGCTTCGATGGGGGCACAGATACGCAGTATTTT,CASSFDGGTDTQYF
.,TRBV5-6,TRBJ2-7,.,TGTGCCAGCAGCTTGGGTCGAGACCGCGAGCAGTACTTC,CASSLGRDREQYF
.,TRBV14,TRBJ2-5,.,TGTGCCAGCAGCCAATGGGGATCGCTACAAGAGACCCAGTACTTC,CASSQWGSLQETQYF
.,TRBV30,TRBJ2-2,.,TGTGCCTGGGGACAGACGAACACCGGGGAGCTGTTTTTT,CAWGQTNTGELFF
TRBD1,TRBV15,TRBJ1-4,few,TGTGCCACCAGCCCGGACAGGGACGGTGGAAAACTGTTTTTT,CATSPDRDGGKLFF
TRBD1,TRBV4-1,TRBJ2-5,.,TGCGCCAGCAGCCAAGAGCCCACCGGGACAGAAACTTGGGAGACCCAGTACTTC,CASSQEPTGTETWETQYF
.,TRBV7-9,TRBJ2-1,.,TGTGCCAGCAGAGAGGGGAGCTCCTACAATGAGCAGTTCTTC,CASREGSSYNEQFF
.,TRBV18,TRBJ2-2,.,TGTGCCAGCTCACCGAACAGCCGACCAGGGGAGCTGTTTTTT,CASSPNSRPGELFF
.,TRBV7-2,TRBJ2-4,.,TGTGCCAGCAGCTGGGGGGGGCCGAGGGCCAAAAACATTCAGTACTTC,CASSWGGPRAKNIQYF
.,TRBV6-6,TRBJ2-7,.,TGTGCCAGCAGCCCCGGGATCTCCTACGAGCAGTACTTC,CASSPGISYEQYF
.,TRBV19,TRBJ1-5,.,TGTGCCAGTAGTACTGGGATTAACAATCAGCCCCAGCATTTT,CASSTGINNQPQHF
TRBD1,TRBV7-2,TRBJ1-1,.,TGTGCCAGCAGCCGGGGACAGGGGAGAGTGACTGAAGCTTTCTTT,CASSRGQGRVTEAFF
.,TRBV10-1,TRBJ2-3,.,TGCGCCAGCAGTGGGATCACAGATACGCAGTATTTT,CASSGITDTQYF
.,TRBV5-5,TRBJ1-2,.,TGTGCCAGCAGCTTGGGGGGGCTTGAAAGCGGAGTCTATGGCTACACCTTC,CASSLGGLESGVYGYTF
.,TRBV7-6,TRBJ2-1,.,TGTGCCAGCAGCCCCCCAGCTGGTGAGCAGTTCTTC,CASSPPAGEQFF
TRBD1,TRBV28,TRBJ1-2,.,TGTGCCAGCAGTGCAGGACAGGGCGCATCTGGCTACACCTTC,CASSAGQGASGYTF
.,TRBV2,TRBJ2-7,.,TGTGCCAGCTGCTGGGACGGAACCTACGAGCAGTACTTC,CASCWDGTYEQYF
.,TRBV30,TRBJ1-1,.,TGTGCCTGGTCTCCGACCCCCCTTCGGGAAGCTTTCTTT,CAWSPTPLREAFF
TRBD2,TRBV4-1,TRBJ2-1,once,TGCGCCAGCACCCGGGGGGGCCGCAATGAGCAGTTCTTC,CASTRGGRNEQFF
.,TRBV7-3,TRBJ2-2,.,TGTGCCAGCAGCCCCAGAGGTGGATTAAACACCGGGGAGCTGTTTTTT,CASSPRGGLNTGELFF
TRBD2,TRBV18,TRBJ2-7,.,TGTGCCAGCTCACTCCCTGGACTAGCGGGGATCTACGAGCAGTACTTC,CASSLPGLAGIYEQYF
TRBD1,TRBV9,TRBJ2-5,.,TGTGCCAGCAGCGTTCCGGGACAGGGGGGGACCCAGTACTTC,CASSVPGQGGTQYF
.,TRBV28,TRBJ1-4,.,TGTGGCAGCACGCCCCAAGGGGGAGTAAGGGAAAAACTGTTTTTT,CGSTPQGGVREKLFF
.,TRBV6-1,TRBJ2-6,.,TGTGCCAGCAGTGAAGGCAGGTACTCTGGGGCCAACGTCCTGACTTTC,CASSEGRYSGANVLTF
.,TRBV28,TRBJ2-7,few,TGTGCCAGCAGTAGCTCCTACGAGCAGTACTTC,CASSSSYEQYF
TRBD2,TRBV19,TRBJ2-3,.,TGTGCCAGTACCAACTCGGGGGGGGGCACAGATACGCAGTATTTT,CASTNSGGGTDTQYF
.,TRBV28,TRBJ1-5,.,TGTGCCAGCAGTTTACTAACCAGCAATCAGCCCCAGCATTTT,CASSLLTSNQPQHF
TRBD1,TRBV28,TRBJ1-1,once,TGTGCCAGCAGCAAGGACAGGGGGTTTTACACTGAAGCTTTCTTT,CASSKDRGFYTEAFF
TRBD2,TRBV28,TRBJ2-7,.,TGTGCCAGCAGTTTCAGCGGGGGGTCTCCGTCTTACGAGCAGTACTTC,CASSFSGGSPSYEQYF
TRBD1,TRBV7-6,TRBJ2-1,once,TGTGCCAGCAGCAGGGCAGGGGGTTACAATGAGCAGTTCTTC,CASSRAGGYNEQFF
TRBD2,TRBV27,TRBJ2-7,.,TGTGCCAGCAGTCCCATGGGACTATCTTACGAGCAGTACTTC,CASSPMGLSYEQYF
TRBD1,TRBV14,TRBJ2-1,.,TGTGCCAGCAGCCAAGAGACGACAGGGTATGAGCAGTTCTTC,CASSQETTGYEQFF
TRBD2,TRBV5-1,TRBJ2-3,.,TGCGCCAGCAGCTTGGGGCTACTAGCGAGTAGCACAGATACGCAGTATTTT,CASSLGLLASSTDTQYF
.,TRBV2,TRBJ1-1,.,TGTGCCAGCACCGAACCAGGGAACACTGAAGCTTTCTTT,CASTEPGNTEAFF
TRBD1,TRBV29-1,TRBJ2-7,.,TGCAGCGCAAGGACAGGCGGGCCATCCTACGAGCAGTACTTC,CSARTGGPSYEQYF
.,TRBV14,TRBJ1-3,.,TGTGCCAGCAGCCGCCACACCATATATTTT,CASSRHTIYF
.,TRBV4-2,TRBJ2-7,.,TGTGCCAGCAGCCAAGGGGCCCTCTCCTACGAGCAGTACTTC,CASSQGALSYEQYF
.,TRBV4-3,TRBJ1-1,.,TGCGCCAGCAGCCAAGAAAGAGGGGTCGTGCTCCTGAACACTGAAGCTTTCTTT,CASSQERGVVLLNTEAFF
.,TRBV18,TRBJ1-2,.,TGTGCCAGCTCACCCACCCCTGGCGATGGAGGCTACACCTTC,CASSPTPGDGGYTF
TRBD2,TRBV19,TRBJ2-2,once,TGTGCCACCTCCCCGGGACTAGCGAGCACCGGGGAGCTGTTTTTT,CATSPGLASTGELFF
TRBD2,TRBV19,TRBJ2-1,.,TGTGCCAGTAGTAACGGAGCGGGAGCCTACAATGAGCAGTTCTTC,CASSNGAGAYNEQFF
TRBD2,TRBV2,TRBJ2-3,.,TGTGCCAGCACGAGCGGGGGATCGTCGGATACGCAGTATTTT,CASTSGGSSDTQYF
.,TRBV6-5,TRBJ1-5,.,TGTGCCAGCAGTTCGTTCTATAGCAATCAGCCCCAGCATTTT,CASSSFYSNQPQHF
TRBD1,TRBV30,TRBJ1-5,.,TGTGCCTGGAAAACAGGGGGCCGGGGACCCCAGCATTTT,CAWKTGGRGPQHF
.,TRBV9,TRBJ2-3,.,TGTGCCAGCAGCCTACGGAGGGACAGCCTTAGCACAGATACGCAGTATTTT,CASSLRRDSLSTDTQYF
.,TRBV19,TRBJ1-1,few,TGTGCCAGTAGTATAGATAACACTGAAGCTTTCTTT,CASSIDNTEAFF
.,TRBV27,TRBJ2-2,.,TGTGCCAGCAGTTTCGGGGTACACACCGGGGAGCTGTTTTTT,CASSFGVHTGELFF